A selection of T cell receptor beta chains follows, all from one sample in a study of T cell responses to AZD1222 COVID-19 vaccine. The assay was immunoSEQ multiplex PCR, and TCRdb's table has in-frame clones only and misses some. The sample lists some 170,000 clones; 70% to 90% were seen once. The sequencing used peripheral blood, collected 28 days after the second dose of the MenACWY control vaccine. The receptors originated from an adult who received the MenACWY meningococcal vaccine as a control. Each CDR3 is given without its conserved first and last residue. The order of the fields is J gene, V gene, CDR3 protein.

TRBJ2-7 TRBV7-9 ASSAGPIEQY
TRBJ1-5 TRBV15 ATSRGEGNQPQH
TRBJ2-1 TRBV4-3 ASSQAREGQQF
TRBJ2-2 TRBV7-9 ASSPYSSGVLNTGELF
TRBJ2-7 TRBV28 ASSLRGPYEQY
TRBJ2-7 TRBV29-1 SVLGTLNDEQY
TRBJ1-5 TRBV7-8 ASSFLRGPYSNQPQH
TRBJ1-5 TRBV19 ASTDTGQGTNQPQH
TRBJ1-4 TRBV7-2 ASSLEGWDRRGEKLF
TRBJ1-5 TRBV6-2/TRBV6-3 ASSYGTLGVKQPQH
TRBJ2-5 TRBV9 ASSAPRPGGIGETQY
TRBJ1-2 TRBV5-1 ASSLGPTLNYGYT
TRBJ1-3 TRBV10-3 AISEDRGTGNTIY
TRBJ1-4 TRBV27 ASSSGTMGREKLF
TRBJ2-7 TRBV13 ASSLEREGSYEQY
TRBJ1-5 TRBV5-5 ASSLAGPLNQPQH
TRBJ2-1 TRBV28 ASSPGGPGNEQF
TRBJ1-3 TRBV7-8 ASSRVGPGNTIY
TRBJ1-1 TRBV24-1 ATSDGADMNTEAF
TRBJ2-4 TRBV10-3 AISEGEAGDVAKNIQY
TRBJ1-6 TRBV4-3 ASSRARGQANSPLH
TRBJ1-5 TRBV5-5 ASSFQGDQPQH
TRBJ1-2 TRBV28 ASRSSGTDYGYT